This TCR beta chain was profiled in a study of T cells after posttransplantation cyclophosphamide. Regarding this clone: No antigen is known for it.

Assay used: immunoSEQ multiplex PCR; TCRdb lists only in-frame clones, some missing. The sample includes about 66,000 clones, 90% to 95% of them seen just once. J lost 7 bases, V lost 5 bases, and 8 bases had no gene match. The CDR3 contains 15 residues. CDR1 SEHNR and CDR2 FQNEAQ come from the germline V gene (reference sequence). Study findings and constraints: Later post-transplant blood repertoires were often dominated by donor CD8+ memory clones.

This TCR was recovered from a woman in her thirties in good health and a related stem cell transplant donor. The sample consisted of PBMCs. V is TRBV7-9 and J is TRBJ1-5; TRBD1 matches 10 bases. The CDR3 nucleotides are TGTGCCAGCAGCCCCGGGGAGGACAGGGGGCAGCCCCAGCATTTT. Its protein product is CASSPGEDRGQPQHF.